The entry below gives a single TCR beta chain sequence along with its context. Its specificity is unknown. This entry is derived from a study of T cell responses to AZD1222 COVID-19 vaccine. Regarding the study as a whole: White British donors predominated, females outnumbered males, and clonal diversity was possibly underestimated.

Recipients boosted at about 4 weeks or about 12 weeks are pooled. The germline gives CDR1 SQVTM, CDR2 ANQGSEA. The V and J ends lost 5 bases and 6 bases respectively, with 20 bases between them. CDR3 length: 15 amino acids. Assay used: immunoSEQ multiplex PCR; TCRdb lists only in-frame clones, some missing. Of around 60,000 clones listed, roughly four fifths are singletons. The rearrangement uses TRBV29-1 and TRBJ2-1; D may be TRBD1 (5 bases). Specimen: peripheral blood, collected 28 days after the second AZD1222 dose. This sequence was found in an adult who received the AZD1222 COVID-19 vaccine. The CDR3 sequence is CSVKRGSPKGNEQFF. CDR3 DNA sequence: TGCAGCGTTAAAAGGGGCTCTCCCAAGGGCAATGAGCAGTTCTTC.